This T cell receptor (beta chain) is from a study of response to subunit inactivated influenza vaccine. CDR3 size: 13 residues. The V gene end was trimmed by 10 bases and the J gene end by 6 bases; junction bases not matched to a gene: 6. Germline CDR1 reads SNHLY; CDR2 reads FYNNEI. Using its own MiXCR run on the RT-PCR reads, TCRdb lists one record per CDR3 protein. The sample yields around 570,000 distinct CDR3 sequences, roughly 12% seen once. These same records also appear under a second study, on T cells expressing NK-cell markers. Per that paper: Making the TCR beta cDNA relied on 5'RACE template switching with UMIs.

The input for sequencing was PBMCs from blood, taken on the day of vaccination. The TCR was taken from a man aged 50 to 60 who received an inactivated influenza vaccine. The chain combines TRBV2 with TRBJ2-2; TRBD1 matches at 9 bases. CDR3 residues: CATLTGGSGELFF. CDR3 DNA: TGTGCCACCTTGACAGGGGGGTCCGGGGAGCTGTTTTTT.